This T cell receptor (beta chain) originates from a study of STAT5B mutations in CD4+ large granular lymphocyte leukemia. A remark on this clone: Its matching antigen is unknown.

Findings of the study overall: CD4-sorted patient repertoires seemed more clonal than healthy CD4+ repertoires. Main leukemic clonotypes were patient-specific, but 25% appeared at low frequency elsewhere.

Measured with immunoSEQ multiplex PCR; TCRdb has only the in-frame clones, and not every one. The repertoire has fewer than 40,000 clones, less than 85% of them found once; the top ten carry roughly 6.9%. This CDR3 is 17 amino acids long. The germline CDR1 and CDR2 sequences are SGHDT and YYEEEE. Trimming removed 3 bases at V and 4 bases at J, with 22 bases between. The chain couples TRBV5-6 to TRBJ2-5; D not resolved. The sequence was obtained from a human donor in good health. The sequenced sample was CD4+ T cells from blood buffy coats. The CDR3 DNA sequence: TGTGCCAGCAGCTGGATCGTAGAGAGATCTAATGTAGAGACCCAGTACTTC. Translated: CASSWIVERSNVETQYF.